The subject of this entry is one TCR beta chain. The antigen is unknown. This sample is part of a study of T cell responses to AZD1222 COVID-19 vaccine. The study's findings and limits: Only a handful of individuals given AZD1222 were seropositive at baseline.

Profiled with immunoSEQ multiplex PCR; TCRdb holds only in-frame clones, not every one. This table has approximately 190,000 clones, around 92% appearing once. The source is an adult in good health. Sequenced material: peripheral blood, taken on day 0 of AZD1222 vaccination.

CDR3 residues: CASSPRQAGNSPLHF. CDR3 bases: TGTGCCAGCTCACCACGGCAAGCTGGGAATTCACCCCTCCACTTT. This chain uses TRBV18 with TRBJ1-6; no definite D call. The germline gives CDR1 KGHSH, CDR2 LQKENI. This CDR3 has 15 amino acids. V lost 1 base to trimming and J lost 7 bases, with 11 bases between them. The whole variable domain, filled in from reference TRBV18 and TRBJ1-6, reads NAGVMQNPRHLVRRRGQEARLRCSPMKGHSHVYWYRQLPEEGLKFMVYLQKENIIDESGMPKERFSAEFPKEGPSILRIQQVVRGDSAAYFCASSPRQAGNSPLHFGNGTRLTVT.